This T cell receptor (beta chain) appears in the sequencing data of a study of cytomegalovirus exposure and HLA in healthy donors. Study results and limitations: Researchers reported in a later analysis that a missense DCLRE1C variant was tied to TCR beta V- and J-gene trimming.

With regard to this clone: The antigen remains undetermined.

Use of 60 Vbeta and 13 Jbeta primers characterized the PCR. Here immunoSEQ multiplex PCR was the method, and the copy in TCRdb shows in-frame clones only, minus some. The sample carries around 140,000 clones, about 64% recorded once. V gave up 1 base and J gave up 0 bases, with 6 bases separating them. Germline V lookup: CDR1 GTSNPN, CDR2 SVGIG (reference sequence). This CDR3 has 13 amino acids. This receptor was identified in a woman aged 40 to 50 in good health and CMV-seronegative. The rearrangement uses TRBV30 and TRBJ1-1; no clear D. Source material: PBMCs. Written as DNA, the CDR3 is TGTGCCTGGAGTGCCATCATGAACACTGAAGCTTTCTTT. Protein sequence: CAWSAIMNTEAFF.